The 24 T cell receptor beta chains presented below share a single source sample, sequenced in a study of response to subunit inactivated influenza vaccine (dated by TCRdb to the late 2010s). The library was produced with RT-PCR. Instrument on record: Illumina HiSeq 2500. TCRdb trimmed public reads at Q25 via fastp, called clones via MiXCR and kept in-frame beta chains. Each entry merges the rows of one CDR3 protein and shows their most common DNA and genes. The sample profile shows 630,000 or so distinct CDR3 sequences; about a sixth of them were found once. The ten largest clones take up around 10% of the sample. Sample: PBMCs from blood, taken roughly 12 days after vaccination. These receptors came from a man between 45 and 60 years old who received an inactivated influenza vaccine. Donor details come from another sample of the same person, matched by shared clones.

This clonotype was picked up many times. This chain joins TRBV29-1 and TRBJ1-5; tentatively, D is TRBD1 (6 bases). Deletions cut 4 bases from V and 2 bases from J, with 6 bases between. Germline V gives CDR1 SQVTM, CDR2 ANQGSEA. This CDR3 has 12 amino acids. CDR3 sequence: CSVGQGNQPQHF. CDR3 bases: TGCAGCGTTGGACAGGGCAATCAGCCCCAGCATTTT.

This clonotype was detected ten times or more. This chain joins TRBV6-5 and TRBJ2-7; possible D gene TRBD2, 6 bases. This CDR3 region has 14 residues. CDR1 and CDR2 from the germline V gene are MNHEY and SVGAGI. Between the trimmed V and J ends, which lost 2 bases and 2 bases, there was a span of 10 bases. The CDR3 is CASSYLGGTYEQYF. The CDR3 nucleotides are TGTGCCAGCAGTTACCTGGGCGGGACCTACGAGCAGTACTTC.

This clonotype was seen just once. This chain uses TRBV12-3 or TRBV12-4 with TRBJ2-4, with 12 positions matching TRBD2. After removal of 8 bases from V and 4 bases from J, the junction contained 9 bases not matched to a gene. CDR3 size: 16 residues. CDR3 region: CASGPGTSGYKNIQYF. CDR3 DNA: TGTGCCAGCGGGCCCGGGACTAGCGGGTATAAAAACATTCAGTACTTC.

CDR3 sequence reads: CSATTVAGPNHFTDTQYF. For the CDR3, the DNA is TGCAGTGCTACCACCGTGGCAGGACCCAACCATTTCACAGATACGCAGTATTTT. This chain joins TRBV20-1 and TRBJ2-3, with D unresolved. V shed 4 bases and J shed 2 bases, with 25 bases lying between them. The CDR3 consists of 18 residues. The germline CDR1 and CDR2 sequences are DFQATT and SNEGSKA (reference sequence).

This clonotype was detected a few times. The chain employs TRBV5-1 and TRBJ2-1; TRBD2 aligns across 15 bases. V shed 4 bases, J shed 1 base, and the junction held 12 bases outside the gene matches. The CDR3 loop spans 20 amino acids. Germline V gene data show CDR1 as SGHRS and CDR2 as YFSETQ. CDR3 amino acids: CASSNTPGLAGGLSYNEQFF. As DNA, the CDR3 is TGCGCCAGCAGCAACACACCGGGACTAGCGGGAGGCCTATCCTACAATGAGCAGTTCTTC.

The CDR3 loop reads CASSWGGLAGDRYNEQFF. CDR3 coding DNA: TGCGCCAGCAGCTGGGGGGGACTAGCGGGAGACCGTTACAATGAGCAGTTCTTC. The chain couples TRBV5-1 to TRBJ2-1; 14 positions agree with TRBD2. CDR1 and CDR2 (germline): SGHRS, YFSETQ. There are 18 residues in the CDR3. After removal of 3 bases from V and 4 bases from J, the junction contained 9 bases not matched to a gene.

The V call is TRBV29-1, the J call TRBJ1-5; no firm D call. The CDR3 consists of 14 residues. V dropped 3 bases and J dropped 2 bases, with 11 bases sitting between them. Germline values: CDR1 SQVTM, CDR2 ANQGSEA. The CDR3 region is CSVDPGLGNQPQHF. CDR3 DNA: TGCAGCGTTGATCCGGGTCTGGGCAATCAGCCCCAGCATTTT.

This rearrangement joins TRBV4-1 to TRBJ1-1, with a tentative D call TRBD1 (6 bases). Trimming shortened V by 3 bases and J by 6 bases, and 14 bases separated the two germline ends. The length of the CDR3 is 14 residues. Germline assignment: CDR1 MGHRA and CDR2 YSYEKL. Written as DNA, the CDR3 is TGCGCCAGCAGCCAGTCACTTGGGGGCGCTGAAGCTTTCTTT. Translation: CASSQSLGGAEAFF.

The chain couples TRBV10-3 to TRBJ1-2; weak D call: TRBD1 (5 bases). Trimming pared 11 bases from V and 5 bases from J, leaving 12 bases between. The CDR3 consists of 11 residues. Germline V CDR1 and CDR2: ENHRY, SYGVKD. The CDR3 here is CASGYRYGYTF. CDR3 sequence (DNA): TGTGCCTCGGGGTACAGGTATGGCTACACCTTC.

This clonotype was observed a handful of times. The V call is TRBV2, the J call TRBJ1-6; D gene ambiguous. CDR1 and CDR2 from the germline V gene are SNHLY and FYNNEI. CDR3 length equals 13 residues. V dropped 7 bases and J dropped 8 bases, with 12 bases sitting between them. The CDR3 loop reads CASKGSWDSPLHF. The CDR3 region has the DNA TGTGCCAGCAAAGGGTCTTGGGATTCACCCCTCCACTTT.

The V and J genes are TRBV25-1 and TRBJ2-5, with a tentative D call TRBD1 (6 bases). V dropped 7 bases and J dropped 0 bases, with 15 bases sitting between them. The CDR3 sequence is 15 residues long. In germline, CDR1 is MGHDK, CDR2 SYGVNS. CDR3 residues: CASKSTGGYQETQYF. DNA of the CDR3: TGTGCCAGCAAATCGACAGGAGGCTACCAAGAGACCCAGTACTTC.

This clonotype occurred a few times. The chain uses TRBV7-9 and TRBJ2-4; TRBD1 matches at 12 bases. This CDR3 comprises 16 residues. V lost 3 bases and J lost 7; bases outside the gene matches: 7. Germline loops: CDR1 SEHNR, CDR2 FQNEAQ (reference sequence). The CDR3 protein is CASSFPGTGGANIQYF. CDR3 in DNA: TGTGCCAGCAGCTTTCCCGGGACAGGGGGCGCGAACATTCAGTACTTC.

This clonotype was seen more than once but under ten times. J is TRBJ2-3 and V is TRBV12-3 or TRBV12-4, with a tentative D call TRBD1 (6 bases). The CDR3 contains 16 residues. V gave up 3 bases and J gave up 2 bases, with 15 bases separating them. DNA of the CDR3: TGTGCCAGCAGTTTGTACGCAGGGGTATCCACAGATACGCAGTATTTT. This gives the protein CASSLYAGVSTDTQYF.

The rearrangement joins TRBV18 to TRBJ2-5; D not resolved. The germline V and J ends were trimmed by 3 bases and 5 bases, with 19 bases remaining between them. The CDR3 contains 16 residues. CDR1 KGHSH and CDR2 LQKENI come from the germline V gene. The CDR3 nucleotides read TGTGCCAGCTCACCTTTCACTGCCTCCGTGGCGGAGACCCAGTACTTC. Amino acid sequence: CASSPFTASVAETQYF.

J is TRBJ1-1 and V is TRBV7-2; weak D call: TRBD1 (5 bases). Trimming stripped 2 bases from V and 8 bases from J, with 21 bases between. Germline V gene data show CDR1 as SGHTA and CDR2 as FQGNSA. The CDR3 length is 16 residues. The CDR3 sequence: CASSLTFGSGQTEAFF. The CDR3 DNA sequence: TGTGCCAGCAGCTTAACATTCGGCTCCGGACAAACGGAAGCTTTCTTT.

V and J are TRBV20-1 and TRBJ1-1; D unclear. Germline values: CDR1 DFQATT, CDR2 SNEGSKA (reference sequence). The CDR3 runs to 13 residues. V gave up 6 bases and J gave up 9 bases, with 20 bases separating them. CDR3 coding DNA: TGCAGTGCATCGCTTGCCTCCAGACCCAAAGCTTTCTTT. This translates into CSASLASRPKAFF.

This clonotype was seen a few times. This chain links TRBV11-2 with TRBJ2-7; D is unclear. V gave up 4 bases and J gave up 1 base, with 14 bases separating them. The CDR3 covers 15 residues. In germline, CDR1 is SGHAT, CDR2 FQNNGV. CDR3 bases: TGTGCCAGCAGCTCCCTTAGAGGACCGTCCTACGAGCAGTACTTC. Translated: CASSSLRGPSYEQYF.

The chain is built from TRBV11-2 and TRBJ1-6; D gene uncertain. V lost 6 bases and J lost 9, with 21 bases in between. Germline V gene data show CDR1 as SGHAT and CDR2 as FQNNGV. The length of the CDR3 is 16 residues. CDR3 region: CASSHLIQRGSSPLHF. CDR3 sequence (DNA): TGTGCCAGCAGTCATTTAATACAGAGAGGGAGTTCACCCCTCCACTTT.

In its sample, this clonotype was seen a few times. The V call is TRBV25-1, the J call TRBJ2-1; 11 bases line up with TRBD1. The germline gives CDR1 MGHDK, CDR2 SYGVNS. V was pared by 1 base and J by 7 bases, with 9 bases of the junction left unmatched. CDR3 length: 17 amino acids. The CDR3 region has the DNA TGTGCCAGCAGTGAATTCGGCTGGGACAGGGGGAGGAATGAGCAGTTCTTC. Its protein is CASSEFGWDRGRNEQFF. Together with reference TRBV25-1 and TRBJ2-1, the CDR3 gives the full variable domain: EADIYQTPRYLVIGTGKKITLECSQTMGHDKMYWYQQDPGMELHLIHYSYGVNSTEKGDLSSESTVSRIRTEHFPLTLESARPSHTSQYLCASSEFGWDRGRNEQFFGPGTRLTVL.

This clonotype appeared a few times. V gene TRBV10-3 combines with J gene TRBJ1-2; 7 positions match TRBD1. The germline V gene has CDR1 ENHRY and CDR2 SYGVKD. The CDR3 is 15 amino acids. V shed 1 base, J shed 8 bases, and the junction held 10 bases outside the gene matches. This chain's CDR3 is CAISEYRDSQEGYTF. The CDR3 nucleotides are TGTGCCATCAGTGAGTACCGGGACAGCCAGGAAGGCTACACCTTC.

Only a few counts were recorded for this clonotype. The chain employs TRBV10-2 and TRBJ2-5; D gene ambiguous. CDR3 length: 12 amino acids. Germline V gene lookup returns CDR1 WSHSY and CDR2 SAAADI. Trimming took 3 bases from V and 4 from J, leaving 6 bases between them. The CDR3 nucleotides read TGCGCCAGCAGTGACTTGGGAGAGACCCAGTACTTC. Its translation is CASSDLGETQYF.

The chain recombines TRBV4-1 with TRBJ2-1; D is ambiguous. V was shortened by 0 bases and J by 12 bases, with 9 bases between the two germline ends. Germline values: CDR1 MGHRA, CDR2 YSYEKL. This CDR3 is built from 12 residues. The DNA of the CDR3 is TGCGCCAGCAGCCAAGATCGAATGAGGCAGTTCTTC. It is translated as CASSQDRMRQFF.

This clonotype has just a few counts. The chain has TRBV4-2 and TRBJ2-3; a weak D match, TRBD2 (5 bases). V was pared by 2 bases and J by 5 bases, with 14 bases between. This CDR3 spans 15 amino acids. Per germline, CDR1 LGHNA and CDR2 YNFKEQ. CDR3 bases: TGTGCCAGCAGCCAACTTCTCCCGGGGTTAGATACGCAGTATTTT. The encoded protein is CASSQLLPGLDTQYF.

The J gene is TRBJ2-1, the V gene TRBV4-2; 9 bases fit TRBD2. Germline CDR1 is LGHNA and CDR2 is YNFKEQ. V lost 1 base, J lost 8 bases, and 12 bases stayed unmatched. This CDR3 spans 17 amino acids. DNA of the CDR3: TGTGCCAGCAGCCAAGCTCTTGGCGGGAGGGCCCGGGATGAGCAGTTCTTC. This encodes CASSQALGGRARDEQFF.